This T cell receptor beta chain was obtained from a study of OX40 agonist ivuxolimab in advanced cancers. Study-wide context: Patients were dosed intravenously with ivuxolimab at 0.01 to 10 mg/kg every 2 weeks. Dose-escalation patients were diagnosed with hepatocellular carcinoma, melanoma, renal cell cancer or head and neck cancer.

CDR1 and CDR2 (germline): LNHNV, YYDKDF (reference sequence). The CDR3 totals 21 residues. V lost 1 base to trimming and J lost 6 bases, with 30 bases between them. A note on this clone: Its antigen is not identified.

Method: immunoSEQ multiplex PCR; TCRdb's copy keeps in-frame clones and lacks some. The sample contains about 83,000 clones, roughly 80% of which appear only once. Study findings and constraints: Average numbers of expanded clones were greater in CD8+ T cells than in CD4+. Patients with a partial response at 0.1-3.0 mg/kg had among the lowest clonal expansion.

The source is an adult with an advanced solid tumor such as melanoma, head and neck, liver or kidney cancer. The genes are TRBV15 and TRBJ2-2; D is perhaps TRBD1 (6 bases). Sample: CD4+ or CD8+ T cells sorted from blood, taken in a trial of the OX40 agonist ivuxolimab. Here the CDR3 DNA reads TGTGCCACCAGCAGAGCTGATATTTACGTTACAGGGTCCCCACCACCCGGGGAGCTGTTTTTT. It encodes CATSRADIYVTGSPPPGELFF.